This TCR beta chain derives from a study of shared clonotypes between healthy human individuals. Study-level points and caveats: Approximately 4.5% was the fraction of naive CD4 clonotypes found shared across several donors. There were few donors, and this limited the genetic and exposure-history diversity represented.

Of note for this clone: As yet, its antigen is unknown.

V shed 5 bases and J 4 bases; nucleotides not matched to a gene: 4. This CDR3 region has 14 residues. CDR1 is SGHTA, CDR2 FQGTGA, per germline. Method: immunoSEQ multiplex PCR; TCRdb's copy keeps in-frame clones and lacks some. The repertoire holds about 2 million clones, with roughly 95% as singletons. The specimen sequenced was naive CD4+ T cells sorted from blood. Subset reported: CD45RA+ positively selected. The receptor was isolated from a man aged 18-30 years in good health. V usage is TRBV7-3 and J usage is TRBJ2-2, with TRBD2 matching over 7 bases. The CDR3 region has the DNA TGTGCCAGCAGCCCCAGGGAGGGCACCGGGGAGCTGTTTTTT. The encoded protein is CASSPREGTGELFF.